These 5 T cell receptor beta chains came from one sample sequenced in a study of blood T cell repertoires in COVID-19. TCRdb keeps only in-frame clones here, not all; method: immunoSEQ multiplex PCR. The table shows about 320,000 clones, with 75% to 85% occurring only once. Sequencing used peripheral blood. These receptors all come from a human donor in a cohort sampled during active COVID-19.

As DNA, the CDR3 is TGTGCCATCAGTGAAGCAGGGGGCTATGGCTACACCTTC. Translated: CAISEAGGYGYTF. The chain links TRBV10-3 to TRBJ1-2; TRBD1 matches 7 bases. This CDR3 comprises 13 residues. J lost 4 bases, V lost 3 bases, and 2 bases had no gene match. Germline V gene sequence: CDR1 ENHRY, CDR2 SYGVKD.

The J gene is TRBJ1-1, the V gene TRBV29-1; D uncertain. The length of the CDR3 is 13 residues. Trimming took 4 bases from V and 9 from J, leaving 18 bases between them. Germline loops: CDR1 SQVTM, CDR2 ANQGSEA. DNA of the CDR3: TGCAGCGTTGTCATGGGTGTAGAGGGTCAAGCTTTCTTT. It specifies CSVVMGVEGQAFF.

V and J are TRBV30 and TRBJ2-1, with D possibly matching TRBD1 (6 bases). In germline, CDR1 is GTSNPN, CDR2 SVGIG (reference sequence). The CDR3 runs to 14 residues. Trimming took off 2 bases at V and 7 bases at J, with 15 bases between the two ends. This CDR3 is CAWSWGRNLNEQFF. The CDR3 DNA is TGTGCCTGGAGTTGGGGGCGAAATCTAAATGAGCAGTTCTTC.

This chain connects TRBV27 to TRBJ1-2; D is perhaps TRBD1 (5 bases). The CDR3 extends over 19 amino acids. Germline V gives CDR1 MNHEY, CDR2 SMNVEV (reference sequence). The ends were cut back, 4 bases at V and 0 bases at J, with 24 bases in the middle. The CDR3: CASSSHRRANLLANYGYTF. In nucleotides, the CDR3 is TGTGCCAGCAGTTCACACCGCAGGGCCAACCTTCTAGCTAACTATGGCTACACCTTC.

This chain connects TRBV7-2 to TRBJ1-3; 7 bases match TRBD1. Germline CDR1 reads SGHTA; CDR2 reads FQGNSA. The CDR3 runs 15 residues. The trim removed 0 bases at V and 4 bases at J, leaving 3 bases unmatched. CDR3 sequence (DNA): TGTGCCAGCAGCTTAGCAGCAGGGGGAGGAAACACCATATATTTT. Its translation: CASSLAAGGGNTIYF.